These T cell receptor beta chains were read from a single sample in a study of blood T cell repertoires in COVID-19. TCRdb's table, derived via immunoSEQ multiplex PCR, lists solely in-frame clones and lacks some. The sample lists 130,000 or so clones, roughly 80% occurring once. The material sequenced was PBMCs or T cells enriched from blood (not recorded which). These receptors were obtained from a man aged 35-49 years with acute COVID-19. Each CDR3 is given with its conserved first and last residue. The D gene is left open where the match is weak. Size tells how often a clone was seen (once, few, many) or the class of an expanded clone, and some rows leave it out.

-	TRBJ1-1	-	TRBV6-5	TGTGCCAGCAGTTACGGAGAGGGGGATACTGAAGCTTTCTTT	CASSYGEGDTEAFF
-	TRBJ2-7	TRBD2	TRBV6-1	TGTGCCAGCAGTGAAACGGTAGCGGGGCCCTACGAGCAGTACTTC	CASSETVAGPYEQYF
-	TRBJ2-2	TRBD2	TRBV5-1	TGCGCCAGCAGCTGGACTAGCGGGAGGGCCATGTACACCGGGGAGCTGTTTTTT	CASSWTSGRAMYTGELFF
-	TRBJ1-4	-	TRBV28	TGTGCCAGCAGGGGGGCCCTTAATGAAAAACTGTTTTTT	CASRGALNEKLFF
many	TRBJ2-1	-	TRBV19	TGTGCCAGTAGTACCGGGCCCAGGGGCAATGAGCAGTTCTTC	CASSTGPRGNEQFF
-	TRBJ2-7	-	TRBV6-5	TGTGCCAGCAGTTCCCCCGGACAGATCTACGAGCAGTACTTC	CASSSPGQIYEQYF
-	TRBJ1-1	-	TRBV7-6	TGTGCCAGCAGCTCCTCGGGCGGGACTGAAGCTTTCTTT	CASSSSGGTEAFF
-	TRBJ1-3	-	TRBV10-3	TGTGCCATCAGTCGCCAGGCGAAATCTGGAAACACCATATATTTT	CAISRQAKSGNTIYF
-	TRBJ2-1	-	TRBV3-1/TRBV3-2	TGTGCCAGCAGCCAAGATCCTGGGATAGGGGGTGAGCAGTTCTTC	CASSQDPGIGGEQFF
few	TRBJ2-2	TRBD2	TRBV2	TGTGCCAGCACCAGGACTAGAGACACCGGGGAGCTGTTTTTT	CASTRTRDTGELFF
-	TRBJ2-5	TRBD1	TRBV7-9	TGTGCCAGCAGCCAGACAGGGATCCTCGGGGAGACCCAGTACTTC	CASSQTGILGETQYF
-	TRBJ1-2	TRBD1	TRBV2	TGTGCCACCCGGGACAGTCTTAACTATGGCTACACCTTC	CATRDSLNYGYTF
-	TRBJ1-5	-	TRBV30	TGTGCCTGGAATGAGGGGGACAATCAGCCCCAGCATTTT	CAWNEGDNQPQHF
-	TRBJ2-1	TRBD2	TRBV14	TGTGCCAGCAGCCAAGAAGCTAGCGGGCAAGGTGAGCAGTTCTTC	CASSQEASGQGEQFF
-	TRBJ2-3	-	TRBV7-8	TGTGCCAGCAGCCGACAGATCACAGATACGCAGTATTTT	CASSRQITDTQYF
-	TRBJ1-2	TRBD1	TRBV29-1	TGCAGCGTTGGGGGCCGGGACAGCCCTTCCACCTTC	CSVGGRDSPSTF
-	TRBJ1-5	-	TRBV7-3	TGTGCCAGCAGCCCGGCCGGGGGGGCGGGTCAGCCCCAGCATTTT	CASSPAGGAGQPQHF
-	TRBJ1-4	-	TRBV18	TGTGCCAGCACCTTGCGGGATGCAACTAATGAAAAACTGTTTTTT	CASTLRDATNEKLFF
-	TRBJ2-6	-	TRBV11-1	TGTGCCAGCATAGAGGGTTCGGCTGGGGCCAACGTCCTGACTTTC	CASIEGSAGANVLTF
-	TRBJ2-7	TRBD1	TRBV6-1	TGTGCCAGCAGCTCGGGACAGGGGAATACCCACGAGCAGTACTTC	CASSSGQGNTHEQYF
-	TRBJ1-2	-	TRBV3-1/TRBV3-2	TGTGCCAGCAGCCATCTCGCGGGCTTTCGGGATGGCTACACCTTC	CASSHLAGFRDGYTF
-	TRBJ2-2	-	TRBV12-3/TRBV12-4	TGTGCCAGCAGTTTTATCGGGGAGCTGTTTTTT	CASSFIGELFF
-	TRBJ2-7	-	TRBV19	TGTGCCAGTAGTCCGGACAGCTACGAGCAGTACTTC	CASSPDSYEQYF
-	TRBJ2-7	-	TRBV21-1	TGTGCCAGCAGCACGCTTCTCGCAGGGGGGACGTACGAGCAGTACTTC	CASSTLLAGGTYEQYF
-	TRBJ2-1	-	TRBV18	TGTGCCACCGATTTAGGGGGTAGTAATGAGCAGTTCTTC	CATDLGGSNEQFF
-	TRBJ2-3	TRBD2	TRBV27	TGTGCCAGCAGTTTGCGCATTGAGGGACTAGCGGTCACAGATACGCAGTATTTT	CASSLRIEGLAVTDTQYF
-	TRBJ1-1	-	TRBV3-1/TRBV3-2	TGTGCCAGCAGCCAGGCGGGGGTGGGCACTGAAGCTTTCTTT	CASSQAGVGTEAFF
-	TRBJ2-5	-	TRBV14	TGTGCCAGCAGCCCAATAAGGAGTAGCTTTAGGGAGACCCAGTACTTC	CASSPIRSSFRETQYF
-	TRBJ1-2	TRBD1	TRBV27	TGTGCCAGCAGTTTAAAAGGGGGCAACGGCTACACCTTC	CASSLKGGNGYTF
-	TRBJ1-1	-	TRBV23-1	TGCGCCAGCAGTCAATCTTCGACAAACACTGAAGCTTTCTTT	CASSQSSTNTEAFF
-	TRBJ1-1	-	TRBV27	TGTGCCAGCAGTTTATCGCCAACAGGGCGGACTGAAGCTTTCTTT	CASSLSPTGRTEAFF
-	TRBJ2-5	-	TRBV6-6	TGTGCCAGCAGTTACTTTCAGGGGGAGACCCAGTACTTC	CASSYFQGETQYF
-	TRBJ1-6	-	TRBV5-1	TGCGCCAGCAGCCCTGCTTCGGGGTATTCACCCCTCCACTTT	CASSPASGYSPLHF
-	TRBJ2-2	TRBD2	TRBV11-2	TGTGCCAGCAGCTTAAACGAGCGGGGACCCGGGCGGGAGCTGTTTTTT	CASSLNERGPGRELFF
-	TRBJ1-1	TRBD1	TRBV5-1	TGCGCCAGCAGCTTGGGACAGGGAGGCACTGAAGCTTTCTTT	CASSLGQGGTEAFF
-	TRBJ2-1	TRBD2	TRBV7-3	TGTGCCAGCAGCTGGACTAGCGGGAGCGACAATGAGCAGTTCTTC	CASSWTSGSDNEQFF
-	TRBJ2-1	TRBD1	TRBV19	TGTGCCAGTAGGACCCTGGACAGGGGCGATGAGCAGTTCTTC	CASRTLDRGDEQFF
-	TRBJ2-5	-	TRBV7-9	TGTGCCAGCAGCTTCGACTTCGCTCAAGAGACCCAGTACTTC	CASSFDFAQETQYF
-	TRBJ2-2	-	TRBV4-2	TGTGCCAGCAGCCAAGATGGCGGTGCCGGGGAGCTGTTTTTT	CASSQDGGAGELFF
few	TRBJ1-5	-	TRBV6-2/TRBV6-3	TGTGCCAGCAGTTACTCGACAGGAGAAGGGATGGCATATCAGCCCCAGCATTTT	CASSYSTGEGMAYQPQHF
-	TRBJ2-7	-	TRBV29-1	TGCAGCGTAGCCTTTAACTACGAGCAGTACTTC	CSVAFNYEQYF
-	TRBJ1-1	-	TRBV13	TGTGCCAGCAGCCACCGGGTGAGGAACACTGAAGCTTTCTTT	CASSHRVRNTEAFF
-	TRBJ1-6	-	TRBV29-1	TGCAGCGTTAGGGGGTTGGATAATTCACCCCTCCACTTT	CSVRGLDNSPLHF